The 7 T cell receptor beta chains reported below all come from one sample, sequenced in a study of breast tumors, draining lymph nodes, adjacent tissues. Axillary draining lymph nodes of breast cancer patients supplied the node samples. TCRdb independently ran MiXCR on the multiplex PCR reads; one entry per CDR3 protein. The sample lists approximately 130,000 distinct CDR3 sequences, 21% occurring once. Sequencing was done on a sample of axillary lymph node tissue. All receptors derive from a female donor with breast cancer. Some clones in this sample may be carry-over from other donors' samples.

Ten or more counts support this clonotype. The gene calls are TRBV12-3 or TRBV12-4 and TRBJ2-1; no firm D call. CDR3 length: 11 residues. The germline V and J ends were trimmed by 6 bases and 8 bases, with 8 bases remaining between them. The CDR3 spells CASSLIDEQFF. As DNA, the CDR3 is TGTGCCAGCAGCCTCATTGATGAGCAGTTCTTC.

At least ten counts were recorded for this clonotype. In nucleotides, the CDR3 is TGTGCCAGCAGCTTCGGGGTGGAGACCCAGTACTTC. Translation gives CASSFGVETQYF. The chain uses TRBV11-1 and TRBJ2-5; possibly TRBD2 for D (5 bases). This CDR3 has 12 residues. Germline V gene data show CDR1 as SGHAT and CDR2 as FQDESV (reference sequence). Trimming removed 3 bases at V and 5 bases at J, with 7 bases between.

This chain uses TRBV28 with TRBJ2-1, with 7 bases that match TRBD1. The CDR3 length is 15 residues. Germline assignment: CDR1 MDHEN and CDR2 SYDVKM. Losses at the gene ends were 1 base for V and 3 bases for J; bases not matched to a gene: 3. This CDR3 is CASSLLRDSYNEQFF. DNA for the CDR3: TGTGCCAGCAGTTTATTACGGGACAGCTACAATGAGCAGTTCTTC.

This chain joins TRBV20-1 and TRBJ2-3; 11 nucleotides line up with TRBD2. The germline CDR1 and CDR2 sequences are DFQATT and SNEGSKA (reference sequence). With V trimmed by 0 bases and J by 4 bases, 6 bases remained unmatched. The CDR3 runs 16 residues. CDR3 amino acids: CSAREPLAGASDTQYF. Written as DNA, the CDR3 is TGCAGTGCTAGAGAACCACTAGCGGGAGCATCAGATACGCAGTATTTT.

This clonotype was picked up many times. The CDR3 spells CASSELAGGSKNIQYF. CDR3 coding DNA: TGTGCCAGTAGTGAATTAGCGGGAGGGTCCAAAAACATTCAGTACTTC. This rearrangement joins TRBV19 to TRBJ2-4; 11 bases align to TRBD2. Germline V gene lookup returns CDR1 LNHDA and CDR2 SQIVND (reference sequence). V lost 5 bases, J lost 2 bases, and 5 bases stayed unmatched. The CDR3 runs 16 residues.

This clonotype occurred many times. The chain couples TRBV10-3 to TRBJ2-7, with unresolved D. V was shortened by 4 bases and J by 1 base, with 11 bases between the two germline ends. CDR3 length equals 14 residues. CDR1 is ENHRY and CDR2 is SYGVKD in the germline V gene. The CDR3 DNA follows: TGTGCCATCAGTGGGTCCCAGGTTTCCTACGAGCAGTACTTC. Amino acids: CAISGSQVSYEQYF.

As concerns this clonotype: Possible read error: a much larger clone is one base away. The chain joins TRBV6-9 to TRBJ2-1; 10 nucleotides line up with TRBD2. CDR1 and CDR2 from the germline V gene are MNHGY and SVAAGI. The V segment lost 5 bases and the J segment 0 bases; nucleotides outside the gene matches: 10. The CDR3 length is 18 residues. The CDR3 protein is CASSPRLAGYPSYNEQFF. The DNA for the CDR3 is TGTGCCAGCAGTCCACGACTAGCGGGCTACCCCTCCTACAATGAGCAGTTCTTC.